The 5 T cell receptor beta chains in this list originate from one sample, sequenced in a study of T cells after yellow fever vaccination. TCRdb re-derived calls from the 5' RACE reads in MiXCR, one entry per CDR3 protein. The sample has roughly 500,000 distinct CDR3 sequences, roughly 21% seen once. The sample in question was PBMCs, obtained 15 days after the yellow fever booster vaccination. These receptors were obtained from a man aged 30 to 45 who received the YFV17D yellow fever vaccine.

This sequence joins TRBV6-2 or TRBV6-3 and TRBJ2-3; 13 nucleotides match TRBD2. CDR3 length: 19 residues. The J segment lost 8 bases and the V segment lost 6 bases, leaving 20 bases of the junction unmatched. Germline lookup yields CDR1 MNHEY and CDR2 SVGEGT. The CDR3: CASSRTGTSGVTLLVTQYF. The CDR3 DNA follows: TGTGCCAGCAGCCGAACCGGGACTAGCGGGGTGACCTTGTTGGTTACGCAGTATTTT.

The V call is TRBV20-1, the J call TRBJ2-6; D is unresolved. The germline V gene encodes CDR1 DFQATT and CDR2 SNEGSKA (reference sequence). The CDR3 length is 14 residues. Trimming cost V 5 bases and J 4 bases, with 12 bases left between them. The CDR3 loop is CSADRLAGANVLTF. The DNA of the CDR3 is TGCAGTGCTGACCGTCTGGCAGGGGCCAACGTCCTGACTTTC.

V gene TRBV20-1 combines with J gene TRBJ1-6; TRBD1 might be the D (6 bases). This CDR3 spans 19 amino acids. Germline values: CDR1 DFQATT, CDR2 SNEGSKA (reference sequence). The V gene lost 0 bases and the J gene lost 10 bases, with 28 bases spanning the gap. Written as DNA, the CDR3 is TGCAGTGCTAGAGATGTTGAAGGAGGAACTAGGGGGATATTGTCACCCCTCCACTTT. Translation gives CSARDVEGGTRGILSPLHF.

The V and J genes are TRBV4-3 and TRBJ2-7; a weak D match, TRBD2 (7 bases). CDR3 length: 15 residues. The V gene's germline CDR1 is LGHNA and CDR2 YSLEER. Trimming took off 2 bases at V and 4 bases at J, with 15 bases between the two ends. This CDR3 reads CASSQQWGGRYEQYF. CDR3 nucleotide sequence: TGCGCCAGCAGCCAACAGTGGGGGGGGCGGTACGAGCAGTACTTC.

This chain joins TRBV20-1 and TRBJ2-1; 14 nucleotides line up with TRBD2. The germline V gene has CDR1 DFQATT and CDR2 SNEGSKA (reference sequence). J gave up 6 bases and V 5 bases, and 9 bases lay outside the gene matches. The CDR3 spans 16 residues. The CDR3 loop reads CSADSGLAGAGNEQFF. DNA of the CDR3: TGCAGTGCTGACTCGGGACTAGCGGGAGCGGGCAATGAGCAGTTCTTC.